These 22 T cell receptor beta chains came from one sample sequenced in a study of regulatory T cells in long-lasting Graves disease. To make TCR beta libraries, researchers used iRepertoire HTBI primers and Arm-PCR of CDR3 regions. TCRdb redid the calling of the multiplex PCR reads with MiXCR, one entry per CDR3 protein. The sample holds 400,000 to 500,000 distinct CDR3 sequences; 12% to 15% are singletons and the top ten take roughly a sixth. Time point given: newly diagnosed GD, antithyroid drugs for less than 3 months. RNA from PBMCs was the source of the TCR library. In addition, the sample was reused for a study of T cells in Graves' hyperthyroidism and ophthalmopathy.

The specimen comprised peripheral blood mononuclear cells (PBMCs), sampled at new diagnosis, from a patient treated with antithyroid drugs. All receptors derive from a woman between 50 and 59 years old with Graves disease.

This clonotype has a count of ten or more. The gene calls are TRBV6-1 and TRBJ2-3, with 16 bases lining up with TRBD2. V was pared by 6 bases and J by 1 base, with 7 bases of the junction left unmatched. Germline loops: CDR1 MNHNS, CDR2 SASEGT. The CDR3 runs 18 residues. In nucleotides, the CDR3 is TGTGCCAGCAGCGTGGGACTAGCGGGAGGGGGAGGCACAGATACGCAGTATTTT. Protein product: CASSVGLAGGGGTDTQYF.

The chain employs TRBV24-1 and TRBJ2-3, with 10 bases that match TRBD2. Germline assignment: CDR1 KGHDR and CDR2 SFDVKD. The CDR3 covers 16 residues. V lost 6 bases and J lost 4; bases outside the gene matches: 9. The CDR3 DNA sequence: TGTGCCACCAGTCCCCCCGGGCTAGCGGGAGCAGATACGCAGTATTTT. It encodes CATSPPGLAGADTQYF.

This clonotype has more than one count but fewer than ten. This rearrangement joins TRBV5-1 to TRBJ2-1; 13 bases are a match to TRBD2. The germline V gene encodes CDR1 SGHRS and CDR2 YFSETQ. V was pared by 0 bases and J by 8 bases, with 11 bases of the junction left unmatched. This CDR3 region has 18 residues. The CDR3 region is CASSLAGTSGNPSDEQFF. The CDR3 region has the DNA TGCGCCAGCAGCTTGGCCGGGACTAGCGGGAACCCTAGTGATGAGCAGTTCTTC.

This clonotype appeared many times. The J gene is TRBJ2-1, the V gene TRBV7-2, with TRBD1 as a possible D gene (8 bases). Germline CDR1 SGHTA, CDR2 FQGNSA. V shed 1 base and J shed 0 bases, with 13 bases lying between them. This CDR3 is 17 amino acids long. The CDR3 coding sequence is TGTGCCAGCAGCTTAGGGACAGGGAGGGCCTCCTACAATGAGCAGTTCTTC. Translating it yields CASSLGTGRASYNEQFF.

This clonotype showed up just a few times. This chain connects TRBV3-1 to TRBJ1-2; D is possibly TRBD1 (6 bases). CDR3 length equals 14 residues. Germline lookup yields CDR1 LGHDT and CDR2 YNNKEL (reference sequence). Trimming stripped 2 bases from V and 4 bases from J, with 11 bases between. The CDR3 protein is CASSQWDTIYGYTF. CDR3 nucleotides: TGTGCCAGCAGCCAATGGGACACAATCTATGGCTACACCTTC.

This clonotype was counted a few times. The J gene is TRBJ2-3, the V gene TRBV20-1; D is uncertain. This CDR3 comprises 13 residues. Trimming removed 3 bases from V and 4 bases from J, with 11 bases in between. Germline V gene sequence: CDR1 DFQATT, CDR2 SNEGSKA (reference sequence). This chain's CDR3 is CSASSDLPDTQYF. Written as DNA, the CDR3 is TGCAGTGCTAGCTCGGATCTCCCAGATACGCAGTATTTT.

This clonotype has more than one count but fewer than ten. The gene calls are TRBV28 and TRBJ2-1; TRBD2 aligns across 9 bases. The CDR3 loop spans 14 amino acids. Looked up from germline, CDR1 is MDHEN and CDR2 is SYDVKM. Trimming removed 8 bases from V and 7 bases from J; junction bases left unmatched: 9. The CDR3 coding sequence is TGTGCCAGCTTCTCGCTAGCGGGAAGGAATGAGCAGTTCTTC. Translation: CASFSLAGRNEQFF.

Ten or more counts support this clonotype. DNA for the CDR3: TGTGCCAGCAGCCCAAGGAGTGCAGGGCCTTACTACGAGCAGTACTTC. Protein sequence: CASSPRSAGPYYEQYF. V usage is TRBV7-9 and J usage is TRBJ2-7; D might be TRBD1 (5 bases). With 5 bases removed from V and 3 bases from J, the gap between germline ends came to 20 bases. The germline V gene has CDR1 SEHNR and CDR2 FQNEAQ (reference sequence). The CDR3 runs 16 residues.

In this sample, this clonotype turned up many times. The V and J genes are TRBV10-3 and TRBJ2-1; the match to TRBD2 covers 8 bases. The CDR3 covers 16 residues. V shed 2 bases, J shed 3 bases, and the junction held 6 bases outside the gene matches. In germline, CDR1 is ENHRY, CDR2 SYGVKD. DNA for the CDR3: TGTGCCATCAGTGAGCCCGGGAGGGCCGGCTACAATGAGCAGTTCTTC. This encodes CAISEPGRAGYNEQFF.

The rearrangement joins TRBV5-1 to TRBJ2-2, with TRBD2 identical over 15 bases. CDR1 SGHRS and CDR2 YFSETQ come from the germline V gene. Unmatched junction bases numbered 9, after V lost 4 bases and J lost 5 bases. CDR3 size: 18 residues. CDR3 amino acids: CASSPVGLAGGGTGELFF. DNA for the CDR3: TGCGCCAGCAGCCCAGTGGGACTAGCGGGAGGCGGGACCGGGGAGCTGTTTTTT.

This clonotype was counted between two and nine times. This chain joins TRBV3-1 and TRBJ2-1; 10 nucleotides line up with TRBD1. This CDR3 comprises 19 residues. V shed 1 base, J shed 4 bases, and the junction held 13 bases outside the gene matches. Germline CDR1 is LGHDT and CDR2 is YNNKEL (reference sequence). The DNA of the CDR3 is TGTGCCAGCAGCCAAGGATATCTGGGCGGGGACAGGGGTTACAATGAGCAGTTCTTC. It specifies CASSQGYLGGDRGYNEQFF.

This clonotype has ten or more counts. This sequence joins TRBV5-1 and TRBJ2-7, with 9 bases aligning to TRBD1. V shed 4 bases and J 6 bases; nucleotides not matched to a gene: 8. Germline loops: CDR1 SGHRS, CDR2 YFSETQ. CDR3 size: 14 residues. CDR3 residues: CASSVGTGYREQYF. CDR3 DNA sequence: TGCGCCAGCAGCGTAGGGACAGGGTATCGCGAGCAGTACTTC.

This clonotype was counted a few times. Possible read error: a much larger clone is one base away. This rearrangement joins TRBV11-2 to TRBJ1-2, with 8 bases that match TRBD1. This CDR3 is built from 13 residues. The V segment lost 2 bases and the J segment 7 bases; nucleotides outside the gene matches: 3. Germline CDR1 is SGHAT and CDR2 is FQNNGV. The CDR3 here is CASSLKGQAGYTF. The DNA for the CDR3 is TGTGCCAGCAGCTTAAAGGGACAGGCTGGCTACACCTTC.

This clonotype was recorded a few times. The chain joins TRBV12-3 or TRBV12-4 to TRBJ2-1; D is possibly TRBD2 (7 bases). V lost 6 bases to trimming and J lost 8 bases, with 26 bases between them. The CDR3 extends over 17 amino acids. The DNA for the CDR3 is TGTGCCAGCAGCCCCGAAGGGGGGGCTTTAGGATACGATGAGCAGTTCTTC. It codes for CASSPEGGALGYDEQFF.

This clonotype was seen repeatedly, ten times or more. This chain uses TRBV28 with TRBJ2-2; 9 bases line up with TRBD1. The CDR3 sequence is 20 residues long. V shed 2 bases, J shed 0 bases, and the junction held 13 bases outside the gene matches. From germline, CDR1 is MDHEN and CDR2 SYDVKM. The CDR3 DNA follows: TGTGCCAGCAGTTTAGGGACAGGGAGGTGGGACTACGCGAACACCGGGGAGCTGTTTTTT. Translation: CASSLGTGRWDYANTGELFF.

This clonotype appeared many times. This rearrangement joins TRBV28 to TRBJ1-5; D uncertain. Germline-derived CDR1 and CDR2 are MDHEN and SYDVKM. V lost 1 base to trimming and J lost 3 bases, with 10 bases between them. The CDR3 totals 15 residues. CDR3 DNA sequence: TGTGCCAGCAGTTTATCGGCCAGCTACAATCAGCCCCAGCATTTT. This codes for CASSLSASYNQPQHF.

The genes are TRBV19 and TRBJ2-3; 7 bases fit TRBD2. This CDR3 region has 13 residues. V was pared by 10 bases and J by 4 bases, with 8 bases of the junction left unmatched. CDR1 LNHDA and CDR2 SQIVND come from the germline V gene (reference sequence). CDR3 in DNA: TGTGCCACCGCGCGGGAGTTTGCAGATACGCAGTATTTT. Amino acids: CATAREFADTQYF.

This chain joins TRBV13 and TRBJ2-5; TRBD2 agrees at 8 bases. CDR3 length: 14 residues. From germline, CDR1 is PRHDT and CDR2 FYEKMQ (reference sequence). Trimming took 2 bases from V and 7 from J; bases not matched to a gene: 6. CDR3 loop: CASSLISGTGTQYF. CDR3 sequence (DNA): TGTGCCAGCAGCTTAATTAGCGGGACTGGGACCCAGTACTTC.

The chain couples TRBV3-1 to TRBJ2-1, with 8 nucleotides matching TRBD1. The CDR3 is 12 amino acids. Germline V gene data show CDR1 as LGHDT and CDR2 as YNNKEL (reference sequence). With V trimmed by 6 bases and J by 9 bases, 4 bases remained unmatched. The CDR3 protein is CASSRQGFEQFF. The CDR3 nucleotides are TGTGCCAGCAGTCGACAGGGGTTTGAGCAGTTCTTC.

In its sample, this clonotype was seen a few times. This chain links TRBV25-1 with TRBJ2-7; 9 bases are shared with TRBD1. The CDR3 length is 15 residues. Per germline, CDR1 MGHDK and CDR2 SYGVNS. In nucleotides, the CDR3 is TGTGCGCATTTGGGGACAGGGTTTCATCACTACGAGCAGTACTTC. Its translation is CAHLGTGFHHYEQYF.

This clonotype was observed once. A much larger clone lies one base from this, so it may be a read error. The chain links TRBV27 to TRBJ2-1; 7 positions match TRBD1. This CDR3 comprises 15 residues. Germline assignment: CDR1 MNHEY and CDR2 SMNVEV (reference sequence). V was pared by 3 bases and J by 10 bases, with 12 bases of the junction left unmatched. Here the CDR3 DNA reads TGTGCCAGCAGTTTTCTTCAGGGGGAGATCTACGAGCAGTTCTTC. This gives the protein CASSFLQGEIYEQFF.

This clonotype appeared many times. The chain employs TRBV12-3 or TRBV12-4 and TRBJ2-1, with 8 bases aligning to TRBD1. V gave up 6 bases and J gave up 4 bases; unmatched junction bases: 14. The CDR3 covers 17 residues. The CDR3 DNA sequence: TGTGCCAGCAGAGAAGAAGGCATGGACAGGGCTTACAATGAGCAGTTCTTC. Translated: CASREEGMDRAYNEQFF.